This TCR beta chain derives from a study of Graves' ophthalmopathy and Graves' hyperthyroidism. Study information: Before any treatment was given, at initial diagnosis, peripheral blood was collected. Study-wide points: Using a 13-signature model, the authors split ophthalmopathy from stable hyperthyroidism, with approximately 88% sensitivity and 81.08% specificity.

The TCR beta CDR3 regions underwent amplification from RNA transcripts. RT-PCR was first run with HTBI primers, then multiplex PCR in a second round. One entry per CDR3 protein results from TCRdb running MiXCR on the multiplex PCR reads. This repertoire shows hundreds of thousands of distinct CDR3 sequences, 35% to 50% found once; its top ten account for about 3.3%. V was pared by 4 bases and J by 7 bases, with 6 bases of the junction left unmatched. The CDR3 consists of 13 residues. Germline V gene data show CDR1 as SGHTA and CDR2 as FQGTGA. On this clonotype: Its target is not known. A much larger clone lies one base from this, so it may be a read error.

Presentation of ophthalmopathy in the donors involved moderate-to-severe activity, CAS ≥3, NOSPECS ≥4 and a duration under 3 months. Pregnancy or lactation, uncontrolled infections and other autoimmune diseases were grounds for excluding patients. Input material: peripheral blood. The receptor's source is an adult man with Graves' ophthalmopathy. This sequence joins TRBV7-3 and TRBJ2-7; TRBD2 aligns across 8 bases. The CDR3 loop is CASSSQLADEQYF. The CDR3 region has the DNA TGTGCCAGCAGCTCTCAACTAGCGGATGAGCAGTACTTC.